The 32 T cell receptor beta chains presented below share a single source sample, sequenced in a study of OX40 agonist ivuxolimab in advanced cancers. Only in-frame clones appear in the TCRdb table, and some are missing; sequencing was by immunoSEQ multiplex PCR. Of just under 100,000 clones detected, less than 95% appear once; the ten largest clones hold 0.15% to 0.2%. This material consisted of CD4+ or CD8+ T cells sorted from blood, taken in a trial of the OX40 agonist ivuxolimab. All receptors derive from an adult with an advanced solid tumor such as melanoma, head and neck, liver or kidney cancer.

V and J are TRBV6-6 and TRBJ1-3, with D maybe TRBD1 (5 bases). CDR1 MNHNY and CDR2 SVGAGI come from the germline V gene (reference sequence). V was shortened by 0 bases and J by 4 bases, with 7 bases between the two germline ends. The CDR3 runs to 14 residues. The CDR3 reads CASSYSGQGNTIYF. The CDR3 coding sequence is TGTGCCAGCAGTTACTCGGGGCAGGGAAACACCATATATTTT.

The chain has TRBV28 and TRBJ1-2, with 7 bases identical to TRBD1. The CDR3 loop spans 14 amino acids. Germline V gene lookup returns CDR1 MDHEN and CDR2 SYDVKM. J lost 4 bases, V lost 5 bases, and 7 bases had no gene match. The chain's CDR3 is CASSQGGGGYGYTF. In nucleotides, the CDR3 is TGTGCCAGCAGTCAAGGGGGCGGGGGCTATGGCTACACCTTC.

This chain uses TRBV9 with TRBJ2-5; TRBD2 might be the D (5 bases). The CDR3 covers 13 residues. V was clipped by 0 bases and J by 5 bases, with 8 bases between them. Germline CDR1 and CDR2: SGDLS and YYNGEE. CDR3 sequence reads: CASSVGGWETQYF. For the CDR3, the DNA is TGTGCCAGCAGCGTAGGAGGGTGGGAGACCCAGTACTTC.

This chain connects TRBV29-1 to TRBJ1-6; D remains ambiguous. With 1 base removed from V and 5 bases from J, the gap between germline ends came to 15 bases. There are 16 residues in the CDR3. The V gene's germline CDR1 is SQVTM and CDR2 ANQGSEA. The DNA for the CDR3 is TGCAGCGTTGAAGGCGGGGAACGTGACGATAATTCACCCCTCCACTTT. Its protein product is CSVEGGERDDNSPLHF.

The rearrangement joins TRBV18 to TRBJ1-3; D is uncertain. The V end lost 4 bases, the J end lost 0 bases, and 4 bases lay between the germline ends. The CDR3 is 13 residues long. Per germline, CDR1 KGHSH and CDR2 LQKENI. The CDR3 DNA is TGTGCCAGCTCACTAGACTCTGGAAACACCATATATTTT. Translation: CASSLDSGNTIYF.

The gene calls are TRBV27 and TRBJ2-7; the match to TRBD2 covers 9 bases. The germline gives CDR1 MNHEY, CDR2 SMNVEV (reference sequence). Germline trimming cut 5 bases from V and 10 bases from J; bases unmatched to any gene: 12. The CDR3 covers 14 residues. The CDR3 DNA sequence: TGTGCCAGCAGTCCCCAGACTAGCGGAAGAAGCCAGTACTTC. This gives the protein CASSPQTSGRSQYF.

This chain connects TRBV19 to TRBJ2-3; either TRBD1 or TRBD2 may supply D (5 bases each). From germline, CDR1 is LNHDA and CDR2 SQIVND (reference sequence). V lost 7 bases and J 0 bases, leaving 11 bases between the germline ends. This CDR3 contains 14 residues. CDR3 loop: CASNTGPSTDTQYF. DNA for the CDR3: TGTGCCAGTAACACGGGACCGAGCACAGATACGCAGTATTTT.

The chain is built from TRBV21-1 and TRBJ2-7; the table calls TRBD1, which could not be checked here. TRBV21-1 is shown as a pseudogene. The CDR3 consists of 16 residues. CDR3 coding DNA: TGTGCCAGCGCAGGTGGACCGGGACAGGGCCCCTACGAGCAGTACTTC. Its translation is CASAGGPGQGPYEQYF.

The chain links TRBV7-2 to TRBJ2-7, with D possibly being TRBD1 or TRBD2 (5 bases each). Looked up from germline, CDR1 is SGHTA and CDR2 is FQGNSA. The CDR3 length is 14 residues. Trimming cost V 8 bases and J 4 bases, with 18 bases left between them. The CDR3 is CASARVGVGYEQYF. For the CDR3, the DNA is TGTGCCAGCGCTCGGGTGGGGGTAGGTTACGAGCAGTACTTC.

V usage is TRBV5-6 and J usage is TRBJ2-2; 15 positions agree with TRBD2. CDR3 size: 18 residues. Germline V lookup: CDR1 SGHDT, CDR2 YYEEEE. Trimming took 3 bases from V and 9 from J; bases not matched to a gene: 12. The CDR3 DNA follows: TGTGCCAGCAGCTGGCGGACTAGCGGGAGGGCCGTTCACAGGGAGCTGTTTTTT. It translates to CASSWRTSGRAVHRELFF.

The genes are TRBV4-1 and TRBJ2-7; unclear D gene. Germline V lookup: CDR1 MGHRA, CDR2 YSYEKL. V gave up 1 base and J gave up 1 base, with 8 bases separating them. This CDR3 contains 14 residues. In DNA form, the CDR3 reads TGCGCCAGCAGCCAAGGATACTCATCCTACGAGCAGTACTTC. It codes for CASSQGYSSYEQYF.

The chain joins TRBV2 to TRBJ1-5, with no clear D. The CDR3 loop spans 15 amino acids. Deletions cut 7 bases from V and 3 bases from J, with 16 bases between. CDR1 is SNHLY, CDR2 FYNNEI, per germline. This CDR3 reads CASTTGGGFNQPQHF. The DNA of the CDR3 is TGTGCCAGCACGACTGGAGGAGGGTTCAATCAGCCCCAGCATTTT. Full variable domain (remainder filled in from reference TRBV2 and TRBJ1-5): EPEVTQTPSHQVTQMGQEVILRCVPISNHLYFYWYRQILGQKVEFLVSFYNNEISEKSEIFDDQFSVERPDGSNFTLKIRSTKLEDSAMYFCASTTGGGFNQPQHFGDGTRLSIL.

The chain is built from TRBV18 and TRBJ2-7; 8 bases line up with TRBD1. CDR3 length: 15 residues. After removal of 0 bases from V and 2 bases from J, the junction contained 3 bases not matched to a gene. The V gene's germline CDR1 is KGHSH and CDR2 LQKENI. CDR3 sequence (DNA): TGTGCCAGCTCACCACCCCGGACAGGGACCTACGAGCAGTACTTC. This codes for CASSPPRTGTYEQYF.

The CDR3 is CASRGQGTYEQYF. Written as DNA, the CDR3 is TGTGCCAGTAGAGGACAGGGGACCTACGAGCAGTACTTC. V usage is TRBV19 and J usage is TRBJ2-7; 9 bases fit TRBD1. The V and J ends lost 6 bases and 2 bases, in that order; junction bases with no gene match: 2. The CDR3 is 13 amino acids. The germline gives CDR1 LNHDA, CDR2 SQIVND (reference sequence).

V and J are TRBV7-2 and TRBJ2-2, with D possibly being TRBD1 (6 bases). V lost 4 bases and J lost 5, with 8 bases in between. The CDR3 runs 13 residues. Germline loops: CDR1 SGHTA, CDR2 FQGNSA. CDR3 sequence: CASSSQGTGELFF. The CDR3 nucleotides are TGTGCCAGCAGCTCCCAGGGGACCGGGGAGCTGTTTTTT. The full variable domain, completed using reference TRBV7-2 and TRBJ2-2, is GAGVSQSPSNKVTEKGKDVELRCDPISGHTALYWYRQSLGQGLEFLIYFQGNSAPDKSGLPSDRFSAERTGGSVSTLTIQRTQQEDSAVYLCASSSQGTGELFFGEGSRLTVL.

This chain uses TRBV5-1 with TRBJ2-1, with 9 nucleotides matching TRBD1. Germline V CDR1 and CDR2: SGHRS, YFSETQ. This CDR3 is built from 19 residues. The V segment lost 6 bases and the J segment 2 bases; nucleotides outside the gene matches: 18. This CDR3 reads CASTALQGARDLTYNEQFF. The CDR3 coding sequence is TGCGCCAGCACCGCGCTACAGGGGGCTCGAGACCTGACCTACAATGAGCAGTTCTTC.

This sequence joins TRBV5-1 and TRBJ1-1; D ambiguous. The CDR3 is made up of 13 amino acids. Trimming pared 0 bases from V and 1 base from J, leaving 4 bases between. Germline CDR1 is SGHRS and CDR2 is YFSETQ. The CDR3 is CASSLGANTEAFF. The CDR3, as DNA: TGCGCCAGCAGCTTGGGTGCGAACACTGAAGCTTTCTTT.

The J gene is TRBJ1-2, the V gene TRBV25-1; D might be TRBD1 (6 bases). Germline loops: CDR1 MGHDK, CDR2 SYGVNS. The CDR3 loop spans 15 amino acids. Trimming took off 4 bases at V and 1 base at J, with 13 bases between the two ends. The CDR3 DNA is TGTGCCAGCAGTGCCCCCGGGGGCGTTAACTATGGCTACACCTTC. Its translation: CASSAPGGVNYGYTF.

The V and J genes are TRBV5-1 and TRBJ2-1; TRBD1 agrees at 11 bases. Germline CDR1 SGHRS, CDR2 YFSETQ. This CDR3 has 16 residues. V was clipped by 2 bases and J by 7 bases; unmatched bases: 8. CDR3 sequence (DNA): TGCGCCAGCAGCTTACTAGGTGGGACAGGGGGGAATGAGCAGTTCTTC. Its protein product is CASSLLGGTGGNEQFF.

The chain uses TRBV6-1 and TRBJ2-3, with 10 bases aligning to TRBD1. Germline CDR1 is MNHNS and CDR2 is SASEGT. With 4 bases clipped from V and 3 bases from J, the junction kept 10 bases outside the gene matches. The CDR3 contains 17 residues. This CDR3 reads CASSGVFRTGGTDTQYF. The CDR3 bases are TGTGCCAGCAGTGGGGTCTTTCGGACAGGGGGGACAGATACGCAGTATTTT.

V and J are TRBV25-1 and TRBJ2-7; weak D call: TRBD1 (6 bases). Germline assignment: CDR1 MGHDK and CDR2 SYGVNS. The CDR3 is 13 amino acids. V dropped 6 bases and J dropped 3 bases, with 12 bases sitting between them. CDR3 bases: TGTGCCAGCAGGGACAGTAGTCTCTACGAGCAGTACTTC. This gives the protein CASRDSSLYEQYF.

The genes are TRBV6-4 and TRBJ2-1; 16 bases are a match to TRBD2. The CDR3 extends over 15 amino acids. The V gene's germline CDR1 is MRHNA and CDR2 SNTAGT. V dropped 8 bases and J dropped 4; count of bases not matched to a gene: 2. The CDR3 nucleotides read TGTGCCAGCGGGACTAGCGGGGGGGCATACAATGAGCAGTTCTTC. Translation gives CASGTSGGAYNEQFF.

The genes are TRBV10-3 and TRBJ1-1; 9 nucleotides match TRBD1. V trimming: 3 bases; J trimming: 3 bases; junction bases outside the gene matches: 5. The germline V gene has CDR1 ENHRY and CDR2 SYGVKD. The CDR3 extends over 15 amino acids. Here the CDR3 DNA reads TGTGCCATCAGTGATAGGACAGGGGTTCACACTGAAGCTTTCTTT. This sequence encodes CAISDRTGVHTEAFF.

The gene calls are TRBV6-5 and TRBJ1-4; D is ambiguous. The germline CDR1 and CDR2 sequences are MNHEY and SVGAGI. The CDR3 covers 15 residues. Deletions cut 2 bases from V and 0 bases from J, with 7 bases between. CDR3 DNA sequence: TGTGCCAGCAGTTACGGCCCAGCAACTAATGAAAAACTGTTTTTT. It yields the protein CASSYGPATNEKLFF.

This chain connects TRBV4-3 to TRBJ2-2; tentatively, D is TRBD1 (6 bases). V dropped 1 base and J dropped 5 bases, with 11 bases sitting between them. The CDR3 is 15 residues long. CDR1 and CDR2 from the germline V gene are LGHNA and YSLEER. The CDR3 coding sequence is TGCGCCAGCAGCCAAGCCCCTACAGGGACCGGGGAGCTGTTTTTT. Translated: CASSQAPTGTGELFF.

This clone came up once. The V call is TRBV18, the J call TRBJ2-1; TRBD1 matches at 7 bases. The junction had 15 bases not matched to a gene; V was cut back by 6 bases and J by 10 bases. This CDR3 has 15 amino acids. Per the germline V gene, CDR1 is KGHSH and CDR2 is LQKENI. The CDR3 loop reads CASSNHPGGSGEQFF. CDR3 DNA: TGTGCCAGCTCCAACCACCCAGGGGGATCGGGGGAGCAGTTCTTC.

This chain links TRBV7-8 with TRBJ2-1; 9 bases map to TRBD2. From germline, CDR1 is SGHVS and CDR2 FQNEAQ. J gave up 5 bases and V 5 bases, and 13 bases lay outside the gene matches. CDR3 length equals 17 residues. The CDR3: CASSPRRLAGLDNEQFF. As DNA, the CDR3 is TGTGCCAGCAGCCCCCGTCGCCTAGCGGGATTGGACAATGAGCAGTTCTTC.

The chain couples TRBV5-6 to TRBJ1-2, with 7 bases matching TRBD1. V was clipped by 0 bases and J by 4 bases; unmatched bases: 3. In germline, CDR1 is SGHDT, CDR2 YYEEEE. The CDR3 length is 14 residues. The CDR3 reads CASSLGRGPYGYTF. The CDR3 nucleotides are TGTGCCAGCAGCTTGGGGAGGGGGCCCTATGGCTACACCTTC.

The sample holds one count of this clone. This rearrangement joins TRBV5-1 to TRBJ2-2; D is ambiguous. V dropped 4 bases and J dropped 1 base, with 8 bases sitting between them. From germline, CDR1 is SGHRS and CDR2 YFSETQ. CDR3 size: 14 residues. The CDR3 loop is CASSPDGNTGELFF. The CDR3 DNA reads as TGCGCCAGCAGCCCGGACGGGAACACCGGGGAGCTGTTTTTT.

The gene calls are TRBV6-4 and TRBJ2-2; D call uncertain. The germline gives CDR1 MRHNA, CDR2 SNTAGT. The CDR3 has 11 amino acids. V dropped 6 bases and J dropped 5 bases, with 4 bases sitting between them. CDR3 loop: CASRGTGELFF. Written as DNA, the CDR3 is TGTGCCAGCAGGGGGACCGGGGAGCTGTTTTTT.

The chain employs TRBV6-5 and TRBJ1-1; TRBD1 aligns across 11 bases. Trimming at V came to 6 bases and at J to 4 bases, leaving 4 bases not matched to a gene. CDR3 size: 14 residues. Germline-derived CDR1 and CDR2 are MNHEY and SVGAGI. The CDR3 sequence: CASRLGTGGTEAFF. The CDR3, as DNA: TGTGCCAGCAGGTTAGGGACAGGGGGCACTGAAGCTTTCTTT.

This sequence joins TRBV28 and TRBJ1-2; D unclear. The V gene's germline CDR1 is MDHEN and CDR2 SYDVKM. V shed 6 bases and J shed 3 bases, with 20 bases lying between them. CDR3 length: 16 amino acids. As DNA, the CDR3 is TGTGCCAGCAGCCCCCACGGCAGTTGGAGCCACTATGGCTACACCTTC. Residues: CASSPHGSWSHYGYTF.